These T cell receptor beta chains were read from a single sample in a study of blood T cell repertoires in COVID-19. The table came from immunoSEQ multiplex PCR; TCRdb's copy has only in-frame clones and leaves some out. The sample yields around 140,000 clones, roughly 84% seen once. The specimen sequenced was peripheral blood. The receptors come from a man between 25 and 39 years old with COVID-19, enrolled during active disease. CDR3s include the opening cysteine and the closing phenylalanine or tryptophan. Each record gives: V gene, J gene, clone size, CDR3 protein. Not every row has a clone size; where given, it reads once, few, many or a size class.

TRBV21-1	TRBJ1-5	-	CASSKDVGDSNQPQHF
TRBV5-1	TRBJ2-7	-	CASSLGQVVLHEQYF
TRBV6-5	TRBJ1-2	-	CASSYSWGGDIYGYTF
TRBV28	TRBJ2-2	-	CASSSSRARGELFF
TRBV20-1	TRBJ2-7	-	CSARGVTEQYF
TRBV3-1/TRBV3-2	TRBJ2-2	-	CASSRAGLSNTGELFF
TRBV10-2	TRBJ2-3	-	CASSDRGGTDTQYF
TRBV6-5	TRBJ1-2	-	CASSITTEGGYTF
TRBV24-1	TRBJ2-5	-	CATSDYRGPRQETQYF
TRBV18	TRBJ1-5	-	CASSPPSFIGGQPQHF
TRBV25-1	TRBJ2-3	-	CASSPTGADTQYF
TRBV30	TRBJ1-4	-	CAWSVQGAEKLFF
TRBV29-1	TRBJ2-7	-	CSVADRVASYEQYF
TRBV3-1/TRBV3-2	TRBJ1-2	-	CASSQEGSSSYGYTF
TRBV3-1/TRBV3-2	TRBJ1-4	-	CASRLAGGPGEKLFF
TRBV6-5	TRBJ1-2	-	CASSPGTPAYVGYTF
TRBV6-4	TRBJ1-4	-	CASSPGANEKLFF
TRBV15	TRBJ1-3	-	CATSREQSSGNTIYF
TRBV19	TRBJ1-4	-	CASSIKYSELFF
TRBV24-1	TRBJ2-1	once	CATSDPRTGVYNEQFF
TRBV27	TRBJ1-6	-	CASSWDRNSPLHF
TRBV3-1/TRBV3-2	TRBJ2-5	-	CASSSRGTSGRETQYF
TRBV9	TRBJ2-3	-	CASSVGPHGSDTQYF
TRBV19	TRBJ2-7	few	CASSIEEAYEQYF
TRBV27	TRBJ1-1	-	CASSSGQSEAFF
TRBV13	TRBJ2-1	-	CASSSGPPGKQFF
TRBV10-3	TRBJ1-5	few	CAISLDRGNQPQHF
TRBV6-1	TRBJ2-7	-	CASSEDRAYEQYF
TRBV5-4	TRBJ1-2	-	CASSLSVRESFYGYTF
TRBV5-1	TRBJ2-1	-	CASSTEGQGAGEQFF
TRBV28	TRBJ2-1	-	CASSFGYNEQFF
TRBV6-5	TRBJ1-1	few	CASRYATGGNTEAFF
TRBV19	TRBJ1-4	-	CASSPLTGAANEKLFF
TRBV28	TRBJ2-7	few	CASSLYGYEQYF
TRBV18	TRBJ2-1	-	CASSRGRRSNEQFF
TRBV28	TRBJ2-3	-	CASSSMTTARTDTQYF
TRBV2	TRBJ1-5	-	CASSRDGHQPQHF
TRBV10-2	TRBJ2-2	once	CASSVDSVGELFF
TRBV28	TRBJ2-7	-	CAVRGGRGYEQYF
TRBV3-1/TRBV3-2	TRBJ2-7	-	CASSPGLVLEQYF
TRBV5-5	TRBJ2-2	-	CASSFRAGELFF
TRBV11-2	TRBJ2-5	-	CASSGLAVQETQYF